These T cell receptor beta chains were read from a single sample in a study of blood T cell repertoires in COVID-19. Assay: immunoSEQ multiplex PCR; the TCRdb copy retains only in-frame clones and omits some. In the table there are tens of thousands of clones, over 70% of which are singletons. The sample comprised peripheral blood. Receptor source: an elderly man with active or convalescent COVID-19. The CDR3 runs from the conserved cysteine through the conserved F or W. D genes are given only for firm matches. Some rows mark clone size as missing; the rest say once, few, many or name a class of expanded clone.

>TRBJ2-1|TRBV12-3/TRBV12-4|-|-
CASSSQGNEQFF
TGTGCCAGCAGCAGTCAGGGCAATGAGCAGTTCTTC
>TRBJ1-2|TRBV4-3|-|few
CASSQDPRVPNYGYTF
TGCGCCAGCAGCCAAGATCCCCGGGTCCCGAACTATGGCTACACCTTC
>TRBJ1-3|TRBV15|-|-
CATSRESRTAGNTIYF
TGTGCCACCAGCAGAGAAAGTAGGACAGCTGGAAACACCATATATTTT
>TRBJ1-5|TRBV19|TRBD1|-
CASSPRDSSNQPQHF
TGTGCCAGTAGTCCCCGGGACAGTAGCAATCAGCCCCAGCATTTT
>TRBJ1-3|TRBV19|TRBD1|-
CASTTTGEGNTIYF
TGTGCCAGTACTACGACAGGGGAAGGAAACACCATATATTTT
>TRBJ1-6|TRBV2|-|few
CASRRDFYNSPLHF
TGTGCCAGCAGGCGGGACTTCTATAATTCACCCCTCCACTTT
>TRBJ1-2|TRBV19|-|-
CASRRHAGGARPVYYGYTF
TGTGCCAGTAGAAGGCACGCGGGGGGGGCTCGGCCGGTGTACTATGGCTACACCTTC
>TRBJ1-6|TRBV9|-|-
CASSVAGRDNSPLHF
TGTGCCAGCAGCGTAGCGGGCAGGGATAATTCACCCCTCCACTTT
>TRBJ2-1|TRBV30|TRBD2|-
CAWSAPRRGGRNEQFF
TGTGCCTGGAGTGCCCCCCGGCGCGGGGGGCGCAATGAGCAGTTCTTC
>TRBJ1-3|TRBV28|-|-
CASTRATGNSGNTIYF
TGTGCCAGCACTCGTGCGACAGGCAATTCTGGAAACACCATATATTTT
>TRBJ2-1|TRBV5-1|TRBD2|-
CASSWGLAGGIGSYNEQFF
TGCGCCAGCAGCTGGGGACTAGCGGGGGGTATCGGCTCCTACAATGAGCAGTTCTTC
>TRBJ1-2|TRBV19|-|few
CASRVGSGLYGYTF
TGTGCCAGTCGTGTGGGGTCCGGACTGTATGGCTACACCTTC
>TRBJ2-7|TRBV28|TRBD2|-
CASSLLAGVFEQYF
TGTGCCAGCAGTTTATTAGCGGGGGTTTTCGAGCAGTACTTC
>TRBJ2-1|TRBV20-1|-|-
CSASSGSGEQFF
TGCAGTGCTAGTTCCGGGAGCGGAGAGCAGTTCTTC
>TRBJ2-7|TRBV5-5|-|-
CASSLASRGYEQYF
TGTGCCAGCAGCTTGGCCAGCAGGGGTTACGAGCAGTACTTC
>TRBJ2-5|TRBV30|-|-
CAWTRLRGQETQYF
TGTGCCTGGACTCGTCTGCGGGGCCAAGAGACCCAGTACTTC
>TRBJ2-5|TRBV5-1|TRBD2|-
CASSPGLAGVLQETQYF
TGCGCCAGCAGCCCGGGACTAGCGGGGGTTCTCCAAGAGACCCAGTACTTC
>TRBJ2-7|TRBV18|TRBD1|-
CASSGTGGYEQYF
TGTGCCAGCTCAGGGACAGGGGGATACGAGCAGTACTTC
>TRBJ1-5|TRBV3-1/TRBV3-2|-|-
CASSPSGQPQHF
TGTGCCAGCAGCCCCTCGGGGCAGCCCCAGCATTTT
>TRBJ1-2|TRBV25-1|-|-
CASSEYSYGYTF
TGTGCCAGCAGTGAATACAGCTATGGCTACACCTTC
>TRBJ2-1|TRBV11-2|TRBD1|-
CASSLGTGGFF
TGTGCCAGCAGCTTAGGGACAGGGGGGTTCTTC
>TRBJ2-7|TRBV6-6|TRBD1|-
CASKFAQGPTYEQYF
TGTGCCAGCAAGTTCGCACAGGGGCCCACCTACGAGCAGTACTTC
>TRBJ2-5|TRBV6-1|-|-
CASSGPVWGLKETQYF
TGTGCCAGCAGTGGCCCCGTTTGGGGCTTGAAAGAGACCCAGTACTTC
>TRBJ1-3|TRBV15|-|-
CATSRDLGGLGSGNTIYF
TGTGCCACCAGCAGAGATCTGGGAGGACTTGGCTCTGGAAACACCATATATTTT
>TRBJ2-7|TRBV28|TRBD1|-
CASRGGRTGVSEQYF
TGTGCCAGCAGGGGAGGAAGGACAGGGGTTTCCGAGCAGTACTTC
>TRBJ1-4|TRBV7-9|TRBD1|few
CASSLGQGGYNEKLFF
TGTGCCAGCAGCTTAGGGCAGGGGGGATATAATGAAAAACTGTTTTTT
>TRBJ1-6|TRBV11-2|-|-
CASSLAGGGSPLHF
TGTGCCAGCAGCTTAGCTGGGGGCGGGTCACCCCTCCACTTT
>TRBJ1-5|TRBV10-2|-|-
CASRSGRDSNQPQHF
TGCGCCAGCAGATCCGGACGGGATAGCAATCAGCCCCAGCATTTT
>TRBJ1-6|TRBV28|-|-
CASLGGGPTPLHF
TGTGCCAGTCTAGGGGGGGGGCCGACACCCCTCCACTTT
>TRBJ2-2|TRBV5-5|TRBD1|-
CASSLGSGGANTGELFF
TGTGCCAGCAGCTTGGGATCAGGGGGCGCGAACACCGGGGAGCTGTTTTTT
>TRBJ2-7|TRBV9|TRBD2|few
CASGAGAYEQYF
TGTGCCAGCGGAGCGGGAGCCTACGAGCAGTACTTC
>TRBJ2-7|TRBV7-2|TRBD2|-
CASSSRTSGGDEQYF
TGTGCCAGCAGCTCCAGGACTAGCGGGGGAGACGAGCAGTACTTC
>TRBJ1-4|TRBV19|-|-
CASSPYRDRGPKLFF
TGTGCCAGTAGTCCTTACAGGGATCGGGGACCGAAACTGTTTTTT
>TRBJ1-2|TRBV10-3|-|-
CAISPTEVHGYTF
TGTGCCATCAGTCCAACAGAAGTTCATGGCTACACCTTC
>TRBJ1-2|TRBV7-9|-|-
CASSLEVMAVTPYGYTF
TGTGCCAGCAGCTTAGAAGTTATGGCGGTGACCCCCTATGGCTACACCTTC
>TRBJ2-2|TRBV7-2|TRBD2|-
CASSLGGAGGRPGELFF
TGTGCCAGCAGCTTAGGAGGAGCGGGGGGGCGCCCCGGGGAGCTGTTTTTT
>TRBJ1-3|TRBV21-1|-|-
CASSNGTGLNTIYF
TGTGCCAGCAGCAATGGTACCGGGTTGAACACCATATATTTT
>TRBJ1-4|TRBV3-1/TRBV3-2|TRBD1|-
CASSQEGGSGEKLFF
TGTGCCAGCAGCCAAGAAGGGGGCTCGGGCGAAAAACTGTTTTTT
>TRBJ2-5|TRBV10-3|TRBD1|-
CAISPGQGAIGQETQYF
TGTGCCATTTCGCCGGGACAGGGGGCTATAGGACAAGAGACCCAGTACTTC
>TRBJ2-1|TRBV28|TRBD2|-
CASEAGGFTYNEQFF
TGTGCCAGCGAGGCGGGGGGCTTTACCTACAATGAGCAGTTCTTC
>TRBJ1-2|TRBV6-5|TRBD1|-
CASRDLTGGSYGYTF
TGTGCCAGCAGGGACCTCACAGGGGGCTCTTATGGCTACACCTTC
>TRBJ1-5|TRBV18|TRBD1|-
CASSVGQGNQPQHF
TGTGCCAGCTCAGTTGGACAGGGCAATCAGCCCCAGCATTTT
>TRBJ2-1|TRBV9|-|-
CASSVTPQGVDEQFF
TGTGCCAGCAGCGTGACACCGCAAGGCGTGGATGAGCAGTTCTTC
>TRBJ2-1|TRBV15|-|-
CATSRDWTADNEQFF
TGTGCCACCAGCAGAGATTGGACAGCCGACAATGAGCAGTTCTTC
>TRBJ2-1|TRBV27|-|-
CASSTGVGGEQFF
TGTGCCAGCAGTACCGGGGTAGGGGGTGAGCAGTTCTTC
>TRBJ1-6|TRBV19|-|few
CASTEGGVGSPLHF
TGTGCCAGTACCGAAGGGGGGGTCGGTTCACCCCTCCACTTT
>TRBJ1-2|TRBV5-1|TRBD1|-
CASSHGQAKYGYTF
TGCGCCAGCAGCCACGGACAGGCTAAGTATGGCTACACCTTC
>TRBJ1-2|TRBV5-1|-|few
CASSLGGQGGYTF
TGCGCCAGCAGCTTGGGGGGGCAAGGTGGCTACACCTTC
>TRBJ2-7|TRBV18|-|-
CASSPPTSWEQYF
TGTGCCAGCTCACCACCGACTAGTTGGGAGCAGTACTTC
>TRBJ1-2|TRBV4-3|-|-
CASSQIGQTYGYTF
TGCGCCAGCAGCCAAATTGGACAGACCTATGGCTACACCTTC
>TRBJ2-6|TRBV2|-|-
CASSRSSGANVLTF
TGTGCCAGCTCGAGGAGCTCTGGGGCCAACGTCCTGACTTTC
>TRBJ1-1|TRBV3-1/TRBV3-2|-|once
CASSQTTEPLAFF
TGTGCCAGCAGCCAAACGACGGAGCCCCTGGCTTTCTTT
>TRBJ2-5|TRBV19|-|-
CASSRVRGNPGGETQYF
TGTGCCAGTAGCCGAGTACGGGGGAATCCCGGTGGGGAGACCCAGTACTTC
>TRBJ1-6|TRBV2|TRBD1|-
CASSRDRWGYNSPLHF
TGTGCCAGCAGCCGGGACAGGTGGGGTTATAATTCACCCCTCCACTTT
>TRBJ1-6|TRBV11-2|-|once
CASRGGGRGANSPLHF
TGTGCCAGCCGCGGAGGGGGTCGGGGGGCTAATTCACCCCTCCACTTT
>TRBJ2-5|TRBV27|TRBD1|once
CASSPRTGVDQETQYF
TGTGCCAGCAGTCCCCGGACAGGGGTTGACCAAGAGACCCAGTACTTC
>TRBJ2-7|TRBV4-1|-|-
CASSQAQYYEQYF
TGCGCCAGCAGCCAGGCCCAATACTACGAGCAGTACTTC
>TRBJ1-2|TRBV11-2|-|-
CASSLFGSFNYGYTF
TGTGCCAGCAGCCTTTTCGGTAGCTTTAACTATGGCTACACCTTC